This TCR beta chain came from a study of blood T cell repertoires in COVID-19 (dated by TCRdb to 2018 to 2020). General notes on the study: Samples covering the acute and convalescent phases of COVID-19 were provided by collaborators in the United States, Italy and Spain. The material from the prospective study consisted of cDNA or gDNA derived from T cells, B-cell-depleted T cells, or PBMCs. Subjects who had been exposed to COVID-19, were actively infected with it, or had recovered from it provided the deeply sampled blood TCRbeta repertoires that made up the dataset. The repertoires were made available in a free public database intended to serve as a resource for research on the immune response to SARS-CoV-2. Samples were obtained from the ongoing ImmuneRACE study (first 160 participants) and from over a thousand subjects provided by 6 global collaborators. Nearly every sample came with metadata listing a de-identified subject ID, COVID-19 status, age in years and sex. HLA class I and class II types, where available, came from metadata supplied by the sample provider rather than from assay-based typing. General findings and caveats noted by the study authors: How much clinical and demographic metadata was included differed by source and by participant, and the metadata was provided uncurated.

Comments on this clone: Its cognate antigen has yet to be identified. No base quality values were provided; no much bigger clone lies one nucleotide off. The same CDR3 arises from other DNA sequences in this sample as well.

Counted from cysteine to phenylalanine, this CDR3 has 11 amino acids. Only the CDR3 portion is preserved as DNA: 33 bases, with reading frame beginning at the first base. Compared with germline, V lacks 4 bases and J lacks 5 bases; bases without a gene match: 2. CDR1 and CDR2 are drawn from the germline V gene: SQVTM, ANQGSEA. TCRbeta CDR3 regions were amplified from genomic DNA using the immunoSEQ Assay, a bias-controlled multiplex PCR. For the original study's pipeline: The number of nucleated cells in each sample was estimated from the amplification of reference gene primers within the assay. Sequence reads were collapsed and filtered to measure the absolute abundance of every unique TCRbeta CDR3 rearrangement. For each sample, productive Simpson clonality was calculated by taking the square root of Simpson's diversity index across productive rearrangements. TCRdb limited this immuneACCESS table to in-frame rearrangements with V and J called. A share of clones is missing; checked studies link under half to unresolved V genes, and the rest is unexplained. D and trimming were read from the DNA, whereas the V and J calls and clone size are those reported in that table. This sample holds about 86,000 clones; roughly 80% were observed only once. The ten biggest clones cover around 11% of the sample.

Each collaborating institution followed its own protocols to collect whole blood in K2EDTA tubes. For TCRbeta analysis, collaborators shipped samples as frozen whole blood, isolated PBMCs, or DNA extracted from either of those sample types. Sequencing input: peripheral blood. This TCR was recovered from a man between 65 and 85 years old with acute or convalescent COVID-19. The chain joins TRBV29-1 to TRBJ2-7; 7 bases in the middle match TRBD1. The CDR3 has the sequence CSVGQGDEQYF. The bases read TGCAGCGTTGGACAGGGTGACGAGCAGTACTTC.